This note documents a single T cell receptor (beta chain) sequence. This CDR3 contains 17 residues. Germline values: CDR1 SGHAT, CDR2 FQNNGV. V lost 0 bases and J 10 bases, leaving 22 bases between the germline ends. The Seattle site enrolled patients during active infection and followed them longitudinally. The authors' processing: Reference gene primer amplification in the assay estimated nucleated cell counts. The table came from immunoSEQ multiplex PCR; TCRdb's copy has only in-frame clones and leaves some out. The V and J calls and clone size are taken from that table; D and trimming were inferred from the DNA. The sample carries a few hundred thousand clones, about 87% recorded once. The entry originates in a study of blood T cell repertoires in COVID-19. Study-level information: PBMCs, B-cell-depleted T cells, or T cells provided the cDNA or gDNA that made up the material.

The sample was peripheral blood. This clonotype originated in a man between 18 and 29 years old with COVID-19, enrolled during active disease. The V call is TRBV11-2, the J call TRBJ2-1, with D perhaps TRBD2 (6 bases). The CDR3 is CASSLDSRLGAALEQFF. The CDR3 DNA follows: TGTGCCAGCAGCTTAGATAGCCGACTAGGCGCGGCACTAGAGCAGTTCTTC. Variable domain in full (rest from reference TRBV11-2 and TRBJ2-1): EAGVAQSPRYKIIEKRQSVAFWCNPISGHATLYWYQQILGQGPKLLIQFQNNGVVDDSQLPKDRFSAERLKGVDSTLKIQPAKLEDSAVYLCASSLDSRLGAALEQFFGPGTRLTVL.